This T cell receptor (beta chain) was identified in a study of T cell responses to AZD1222 COVID-19 vaccine. Notes on the study in general: Along spike, vaccine-associated CD4 TCRs were found throughout, with dominance at 160-218 and 743-854. Donors in the cohort were predominantly white British and more often female, and clonal diversity was possibly underestimated.

The assay was immunoSEQ multiplex PCR, and TCRdb's table has in-frame clones only and misses some. Of roughly 97,000 clones in the sample, 88% were seen once. Remarks on this clone: What it binds is not known.

This CDR3 has 14 amino acids. From germline, CDR1 is SQVTM and CDR2 ANQGSEA. Trimming removed 6 bases at V and 8 bases at J, with 22 bases between. The input for sequencing was peripheral blood, taken on day 0 of AZD1222 vaccination. The chain has TRBV29-1 and TRBJ1-1; D perhaps matches TRBD1 (6 bases). This sequence originates from an adult in good health. This CDR3 reads CSVRTDPATSEAFF. CDR3 DNA: TGCAGCGTCCGGACAGACCCGGCCACTTCGGAAGCTTTCTTT. The variable domain in full, completed from reference TRBV29-1 and TRBJ1-1, reads SAVISQKPSRDICQRGTSLTIQCQVDSQVTMMFWYRQQPGQSLTLIATANQGSEATYESGFVIDKFPISRPNLTFSTLTVSNMSPEDSSIYLCSVRTDPATSEAFFGQGTRLTVV.